This entry describes one TCR beta chain. The sample is drawn from a study of blood T cell repertoires in COVID-19. The wider study: COVID-19 samples collected from the United States, Italy and Spain covered acute and convalescent phases. Sample material is recorded as cDNA or gDNA derived from T cells, B-cell-depleted T cells, or PBMCs.

This table comes from immunoSEQ multiplex PCR, and its TCRdb copy is limited to in-frame clones, with some not included. This table has roughly 110,000 clones, 80% to 90% appearing once. The CDR3 contains 16 residues. CDR1 LGHDT and CDR2 YNNKEL come from the germline V gene (reference sequence). V was clipped by 5 bases and J by 1 base; unmatched bases: 7. Sequenced input: peripheral blood. This chain joins TRBV3-1 (or the pseudogene TRBV3-2) and TRBJ1-1, with TRBD1 matching over 10 bases. The source of this sequence is a man between 40 and 49 years old with active or convalescent COVID-19. The CDR3 is CASSSLGDRGNTEAFF. The CDR3, as DNA: TGTGCCAGCAGCAGCCTGGGGGACAGGGGGAACACTGAAGCTTTCTTT.